Below, 24 T cell receptor beta chains from the same sample are listed, as sequenced in a study of cytomegalovirus exposure and HLA in healthy donors. Researchers ran the PCR with 60 Vbeta and 13 Jbeta primers. TCRdb's copy holds only in-frame clones and misses some; the assay was immunoSEQ multiplex PCR. Of roughly 240,000 clones listed, about three quarters were seen once; the top ten hold 0.4% to 0.6%. Material for sequencing was PBMCs. The receptors stem from a boy aged 10-17 years in good health and CMV-seronegative.

The chain joins TRBV2 to TRBJ1-5; no clear D gene. V was pared by 3 bases and J by 4 bases, with 7 bases between. The germline CDR1 and CDR2 sequences are SNHLY and FYNNEI. The CDR3 sequence is 13 residues long. The CDR3 DNA is TGTGCCAGCAGTGAGGAGGCGAATCAGCCCCAGCATTTT. Residues: CASSEEANQPQHF.

The J gene is TRBJ2-7, the V gene TRBV7-6; TRBD1 aligns across 10 bases. J was trimmed by 1 base and V by 3 bases; bases with no gene match: 6. Germline V gene sequence: CDR1 SGHVS, CDR2 FNYEAQ. The CDR3 has 16 amino acids. CDR3 loop: CASSFDRGHPSYEQYF. The DNA of the CDR3 is TGTGCCAGCAGCTTTGACAGGGGGCACCCATCCTACGAGCAGTACTTC.

This clone was counted once. This rearrangement joins TRBV29-1 to TRBJ1-4; 9 bases are shared with TRBD1. Germline V CDR1 and CDR2: SQVTM, ANQGSEA. Trimming at V came to 0 bases and at J to 7 bases, leaving 3 bases not matched to a gene. This CDR3 has 14 residues. The CDR3 spells CSVEEGTGIEKLFF. DNA of the CDR3: TGCAGCGTTGAAGAGGGGACAGGGATTGAAAAACTGTTTTTT.

The rearrangement links TRBV5-1 to TRBJ2-7, with D maybe TRBD1 (5 bases). V lost 2 bases and J 6 bases, leaving 12 bases between the germline ends. The CDR3 is made up of 13 amino acids. Germline V lookup: CDR1 SGHRS, CDR2 YFSETQ. This CDR3 reads CASSFTARGEQYF. DNA of the CDR3: TGCGCCAGCAGCTTTACCGCTAGGGGCGAGCAGTACTTC.

This clone came up a few times. The V gene is TRBV5-1, the J gene TRBJ2-7, with 8 bases fitting TRBD1. Per the germline V gene, CDR1 is SGHRS and CDR2 is YFSETQ. The J segment lost 4 bases and the V segment lost 1 base, leaving 1 base of the junction unmatched. This CDR3 has 13 amino acids. The CDR3 sequence: CASSLRTGYEQYF. The CDR3 bases are TGCGCCAGCAGCTTGCGGACAGGGTACGAGCAGTACTTC.

This clone was observed a handful of times. This chain connects TRBV6-1 to TRBJ2-7; 9 bases agree with TRBD1. V lost 2 bases, J lost 4 bases, and 6 bases stayed unmatched. The CDR3 consists of 15 residues. Germline CDR1 and CDR2: MNHNS and SASEGT. The CDR3 sequence: CASSEMGQGRYEQYF. CDR3 nucleotides: TGTGCCAGCAGTGAAATGGGACAGGGTAGGTACGAGCAGTACTTC.

This clone was recorded only once. V usage is TRBV10-1 and J usage is TRBJ2-3; 8 bases are shared with TRBD2. V lost 6 bases and J lost 0; bases outside the gene matches: 14. CDR1 and CDR2 (germline): WNHNN, SYGVQD (reference sequence). This CDR3 has 18 residues. CDR3 residues: CASSPAGAWVGSTDTQYF. The CDR3 DNA sequence: TGCGCCAGCAGCCCAGCGGGAGCTTGGGTCGGGAGCACAGATACGCAGTATTTT.

The chain employs TRBV18 and TRBJ2-2, with a weak D call TRBD2 (5 bases). This CDR3 is 15 amino acids long. The germline V and J ends were trimmed by 3 bases and 2 bases, with 10 bases remaining between them. The germline CDR1 and CDR2 sequences are KGHSH and LQKENI. The DNA for the CDR3 is TGTGCCAGCTCACCGCCCGGGATAAACACCGGGGAGCTGTTTTTT. It specifies CASSPPGINTGELFF.

The chain joins TRBV5-1 to TRBJ1-2, with D hard to call. Germline assignment: CDR1 SGHRS and CDR2 YFSETQ. Trimming removed 0 bases at V and 0 bases at J, with 18 bases between. The CDR3 is made up of 18 amino acids. For the CDR3, the DNA is TGCGCCAGCAGCTTGGCGCGGACTGATATTGCTACTAACTATGGCTACACCTTC. This sequence encodes CASSLARTDIATNYGYTF. Based on the CDR3 plus reference TRBV5-1 and TRBJ1-2, the full variable domain is KAGVTQTPRYLIKTRGQQVTLSCSPISGHRSVSWYQQTPGQGLQFLFEYFSETQRNKGNFPGRFSGRQFSNSRSEMNVSTLELGDSALYLCASSLARTDIATNYGYTFGSGTRLTVV.

This clone was seen once. V is TRBV5-4 and J is TRBJ2-1; D is possibly TRBD1 (6 bases). Germline V gene sequence: CDR1 SGHNT, CDR2 YYREEE (reference sequence). The CDR3 spans 16 residues. The V and J ends lost 4 bases and 1 base respectively, with 15 bases between them. The CDR3 protein is CASSGGRGGSYNEQFF. In DNA form, the CDR3 reads TGTGCCAGCAGCGGGGGCAGGGGCGGGTCCTACAATGAGCAGTTCTTC.

This chain joins TRBV7-2 and TRBJ2-3, with 15 positions matching TRBD2. The CDR3 is 18 amino acids. Germline V lookup: CDR1 SGHTA, CDR2 FQGNSA. Germline trimming cut 5 bases from V and 1 base from J; bases unmatched to any gene: 7. CDR3 DNA sequence: TGTGCCAGCAGCCCGGGACTAGCGGGGGGCCGGGGCACAGATACGCAGTATTTT. Its protein product is CASSPGLAGGRGTDTQYF.

The rearrangement links TRBV2 to TRBJ2-7, with 7 bases fitting TRBD1. V shed 7 bases, J shed 4 bases, and the junction held 4 bases outside the gene matches. Germline V gene data show CDR1 as SNHLY and CDR2 as FYNNEI. The CDR3 consists of 12 residues. In nucleotides, the CDR3 is TGTGCCAGCACCCAGACAGGGTACGAGCAGTACTTC. As protein: CASTQTGYEQYF.

The rearrangement uses TRBV27 and TRBJ1-2; 9 positions match TRBD1. Germline loops: CDR1 MNHEY, CDR2 SMNVEV (reference sequence). This CDR3 comprises 18 residues. V trimming: 5 bases; J trimming: 0 bases; junction bases outside the gene matches: 13. CDR3 residues: CASSPDRGVSYSNYGYTF. The DNA of the CDR3 is TGTGCCAGCAGTCCGGACAGGGGCGTCTCCTACTCTAACTATGGCTACACCTTC.

The table lists this clone with a few counts. This chain joins TRBV20-1 and TRBJ1-2; D may be TRBD1 (5 bases). Germline V gives CDR1 DFQATT, CDR2 SNEGSKA (reference sequence). There are 11 residues in the CDR3. Between the trimmed V and J ends, which lost 4 bases and 6 bases, there was a span of 9 bases. The CDR3 bases are TGCAGTGCTACTGACAGAAATGGCTACACCTTC. Its protein product is CSATDRNGYTF.

The V and J genes are TRBV6-5 and TRBJ2-7; perhaps TRBD2 as D (5 bases). V lost 6 bases and J lost 1, with 13 bases in between. Per germline, CDR1 MNHEY and CDR2 SVGAGI. The CDR3 length is 14 residues. The chain's CDR3 is CASRPPRDSYEQYF. The CDR3 DNA follows: TGTGCCAGCAGACCACCCCGGGATTCCTACGAGCAGTACTTC.

The chain carries TRBV29-1 and TRBJ1-2; maybe TRBD1 (6 bases). V dropped 6 bases and J dropped 2 bases, with 13 bases sitting between them. The germline V gene encodes CDR1 SQVTM and CDR2 ANQGSEA. This CDR3 has 13 residues. CDR3 DNA sequence: TGCAGCGTGGGGCCCAGGGGAAACTATGGCTACACCTTC. It yields the protein CSVGPRGNYGYTF.

The chain has TRBV4-1 and TRBJ1-5, with 7 bases matching TRBD1. V shed 3 bases and J 5 bases; nucleotides not matched to a gene: 10. The CDR3 spans 16 residues. Per the germline V gene, CDR1 is MGHRA and CDR2 is YSYEKL. The CDR3 loop reads CASSHDYRQGHQPQHF. CDR3 bases: TGCGCCAGCAGCCATGATTACCGACAGGGCCATCAGCCCCAGCATTTT.

The rearrangement uses TRBV29-1 and TRBJ1-1, with a weak D call TRBD1 (5 bases). The germline V gene encodes CDR1 SQVTM and CDR2 ANQGSEA. Trimming took off 1 base at V and 1 base at J, with 16 bases between the two ends. This CDR3 comprises 16 residues. The CDR3 here is CSVEGGSGRENTEAFF. The CDR3 nucleotides read TGCAGCGTTGAAGGAGGTTCAGGCAGGGAGAACACTGAAGCTTTCTTT.

The rearrangement links TRBV6-5 to TRBJ2-3; no firm D call. The V gene lost 6 bases and the J gene lost 5 bases, with 15 bases spanning the gap. Looked up from germline, CDR1 is MNHEY and CDR2 is SVGAGI. The CDR3 has 14 amino acids. CDR3 bases: TGTGCCAGCAGCCCCCGCAGGATAATAGATACGCAGTATTTT. Translation gives CASSPRRIIDTQYF.

The rearrangement links TRBV5-5 to TRBJ2-1; D not certain. V lost 9 bases, J lost 10 bases, and 5 bases lay in between. Germline assignment: CDR1 SGHKS and CDR2 YYEKEE (reference sequence). The CDR3 sequence is 8 residues long. CDR3 sequence reads: CAITEQFF. As DNA, the CDR3 is TGTGCCATCACAGAGCAGTTCTTC.

The gene calls are TRBV18 and TRBJ1-1; D is undetermined. CDR1 KGHSH and CDR2 LQKENI come from the germline V gene. This CDR3 has 14 residues. Between the trimmed V and J ends, which lost 0 bases and 2 bases, there was a span of 7 bases. The CDR3 sequence: CASSPPGVNTEAFF. CDR3 in DNA: TGTGCCAGCTCACCACCGGGAGTTAACACTGAAGCTTTCTTT.

V usage is TRBV11-3 and J usage is TRBJ2-5, with 13 bases matching TRBD2. Per the germline V gene, CDR1 is SGHNT and CDR2 is YENEEA. The CDR3 is 16 amino acids. V gave up 5 bases and J gave up 4 bases; unmatched junction bases: 7. The CDR3 loop reads CASSPRTSGSPETQYF. CDR3 nucleotide sequence: TGTGCCAGCAGCCCGCGGACTAGCGGGAGCCCAGAGACCCAGTACTTC.

V is TRBV5-1 and J is TRBJ2-3; 11 nucleotides match TRBD2. The V and J ends lost 0 bases and 5 bases, in that order; junction bases with no gene match: 2. Germline V gene sequence: CDR1 SGHRS, CDR2 YFSETQ. This CDR3 has 15 residues. The CDR3 reads CASSLASGRQDTQYF. The CDR3 region has the DNA TGCGCCAGCAGCTTGGCTAGCGGGAGGCAAGATACGCAGTATTTT.

The chain recombines TRBV10-3 with TRBJ2-7; D gene unclear. The CDR3 consists of 14 residues. Germline-derived CDR1 and CDR2 are ENHRY and SYGVKD. V gave up 8 bases and J gave up 1 base, with 15 bases separating them. The CDR3 DNA reads TGTGCCATCGCTTGGGTTAGCCCGTCCTACGAGCAGTACTTC. It is translated as CAIAWVSPSYEQYF.